Below, 23 T cell receptor beta chains from the same sample are listed, as sequenced in a study of technical replicates of blood from several donors. Produced via immunoSEQ multiplex PCR; TCRdb's table is partial and in-frame only. The sample holds tens of thousands of clones, approximately 87% seen once. Input material: PBMCs. The source of these receptors is a human donor in good health. Some clones in this sample may be carry-over from other donors' samples.

This sequence joins TRBV18 and TRBJ2-2; possibly TRBD1 for D (5 bases). CDR3 length: 16 amino acids. Trimming took off 3 bases at V and 4 bases at J, with 15 bases between the two ends. Germline CDR1 KGHSH, CDR2 LQKENI. The CDR3 reads CASSPEGHLSTGELFF. For the CDR3, the DNA is TGTGCCAGCTCACCCGAAGGACACCTGAGCACCGGGGAGCTGTTTTTT. The whole variable domain, remainder taken from reference TRBV18 and TRBJ2-2, is NAGVMQNPRHLVRRRGQEARLRCSPMKGHSHVYWYRQLPEEGLKFMVYLQKENIIDESGMPKERFSAEFPKEGPSILRIQQVVRGDSAAYFCASSPEGHLSTGELFFGEGSRLTVL.

CDR3 sequence reads: CASSERNSGTQNYGYTF. For the CDR3, the DNA is TGCGCCAGCAGTGAGAGAAATTCCGGGACTCAGAACTATGGCTACACCTTC. The rearrangement uses TRBV10-1 and TRBJ1-2; weak D call: TRBD1 (5 bases). V was pared by 2 bases and J by 2 bases, with 18 bases between. The CDR3 sequence is 17 residues long. Germline V gene lookup returns CDR1 WNHNN and CDR2 SYGVQD (reference sequence).

This chain joins TRBV5-1 and TRBJ1-2; D gene uncertain. Trimming took 5 bases from V and 0 from J, leaving 11 bases between them. The CDR3 sequence is 14 residues long. CDR1 is SGHRS, CDR2 YFSETQ, per germline. The CDR3 DNA reads TGCGCCAGCAGTAGTACCGAACCTAACTATGGCTACACCTTC. Translation: CASSSTEPNYGYTF.

The chain joins TRBV5-1 to TRBJ2-2, with 9 bases identical to TRBD1. The germline gives CDR1 SGHRS, CDR2 YFSETQ. The J segment lost 5 bases and the V segment lost 2 bases, leaving 4 bases of the junction unmatched. This CDR3 has 15 amino acids. This chain's CDR3 is CASSFGTGKTGELFF. The CDR3 coding sequence is TGCGCCAGCAGCTTCGGGACAGGGAAAACCGGGGAGCTGTTTTTT.

V is TRBV19 and J is TRBJ2-3; TRBD1 aligns across 9 bases. Germline V gene lookup returns CDR1 LNHDA and CDR2 SQIVND (reference sequence). The ends lost 9 bases at V and 1 base at J; junction bases unmatched: 8. There are 15 residues in the CDR3. CDR3 sequence (DNA): TGTGCCAGCCGGGACAGGGTCCGGGGCACAGATACGCAGTATTTT. Residues: CASRDRVRGTDTQYF.

The chain links TRBV5-6 to TRBJ2-7, with D possibly matching TRBD2 (5 bases). The CDR3 runs to 13 residues. Trimming left V 4 bases short and J 3 bases short, with 11 bases between. The germline gives CDR1 SGHDT, CDR2 YYEEEE. The CDR3 bases are TGTGCCAGCAGCCCAGGAGGTCGCTACGAGCAGTACTTC. Translating gives CASSPGGRYEQYF.

The chain recombines TRBV28 with TRBJ1-6; 7 bases are a match to TRBD1. CDR1 and CDR2 (germline): MDHEN, SYDVKM. V lost 5 bases, J lost 7 bases, and 5 bases stayed unmatched. CDR3 length equals 14 residues. CDR3 amino acids: CASSLGTANSPLHF. The CDR3 region has the DNA TGTGCCAGCAGTCTCGGGACAGCAAATTCACCCCTCCACTTT.

This clone was detected only a few times. The chain couples TRBV2 to TRBJ1-5; 10 positions match TRBD1. The CDR3 sequence is 14 residues long. Germline V gene sequence: CDR1 SNHLY, CDR2 FYNNEI. With 6 bases clipped from V and 4 bases from J, the junction kept 3 bases outside the gene matches. The CDR3 DNA reads TGTGCCAGCAGCCGACAGGGGGCTAATCAGCCCCAGCATTTT. This encodes CASSRQGANQPQHF.

V usage is TRBV7-9 and J usage is TRBJ1-3; 10 nucleotides line up with TRBD1. The trim removed 5 bases at V and 0 bases at J, leaving 4 bases unmatched. Germline CDR1 is SEHNR and CDR2 is FQNEAQ (reference sequence). The CDR3 is 16 residues long. CDR3 loop: CASSRRTGGSGNTIYF. The CDR3 region has the DNA TGTGCCAGCAGCAGACGGACAGGGGGCTCTGGAAACACCATATATTTT.

This chain uses TRBV9 with TRBJ2-2; 8 nucleotides agree with TRBD1. CDR1 is SGDLS and CDR2 is YYNGEE in the germline V gene. Trimming took 3 bases from V and 2 from J; bases not matched to a gene: 6. This CDR3 spans 16 amino acids. The CDR3 is CASSEGTGANTGELFF. The CDR3 nucleotides read TGTGCCAGCAGCGAGGGGACAGGCGCTAACACCGGGGAGCTGTTTTTT. Together with reference TRBV9 and TRBJ2-2, the CDR3 gives the full variable domain: DSGVTQTPKHLITATGQRVTLRCSPRSGDLSVYWYQQSLDQGLQFLIQYYNGEERAKGNILERFSAQQFPDLHSELNLSSLELGDSALYFCASSEGTGANTGELFFGEGSRLTVL.

The chain uses TRBV7-9 and TRBJ1-2, with TRBD1 matching 7 bases. V was clipped by 5 bases and J by 4 bases; unmatched bases: 16. Germline CDR1 reads SEHNR; CDR2 reads FQNEAQ (reference sequence). The CDR3 is 17 amino acids. The CDR3: CASSPNPGQESFYGYTF. The CDR3, as DNA: TGTGCCAGCAGCCCTAACCCCGGACAGGAAAGCTTCTATGGCTACACCTTC.

A single count supports this clone. The rearrangement links TRBV9 to TRBJ2-5, with D possibly TRBD2 on 5 matching bases. The V end was cut by 4 bases, the J end by 1 base, with 8 bases between. This CDR3 region has 13 residues. Per the germline V gene, CDR1 is SGDLS and CDR2 is YYNGEE. The DNA for the CDR3 is TGTGCCAGCAGCTCGGACTTCCAAGAGACCCAGTACTTC. Amino acids: CASSSDFQETQYF.

The chain uses TRBV5-1 and TRBJ1-1; TRBD1 matches at 8 bases. Germline CDR1 is SGHRS and CDR2 is YFSETQ. The CDR3 covers 14 residues. V shed 4 bases, J shed 5 bases, and the junction held 7 bases outside the gene matches. This CDR3 is CASSILQGATEAFF. The CDR3 DNA reads as TGCGCCAGCAGCATACTCCAGGGGGCAACTGAAGCTTTCTTT.

Relative to its sample, this clone is medium-sized. The chain links TRBV15 to TRBJ1-1; D uncertain. Trimming left V 0 bases short and J 0 bases short, with 11 bases between. CDR1 is LNHNV, CDR2 YYDKDF, per germline (reference sequence). The CDR3 covers 16 residues. The CDR3 DNA sequence: TGTGCCACCAGCAGAGATCGGGTGGCTCTGAACACTGAAGCTTTCTTT. Its protein is CATSRDRVALNTEAFF.

In this sample, this clone turned up once. J is TRBJ2-5 and V is TRBV4-2, with 11 bases identical to TRBD1. V lost 1 base, J lost 5 bases, and 3 bases stayed unmatched. The germline V gene encodes CDR1 LGHNA and CDR2 YNFKEQ. There are 15 residues in the CDR3. CDR3 coding DNA: TGTGCCAGCAGCCAAGGGGACAGGGGGAGGGAGACCCAGTACTTC. Its translation is CASSQGDRGRETQYF.

The chain couples TRBV10-3 to TRBJ1-3; D remains ambiguous. CDR3 length: 13 amino acids. Trimming stripped 10 bases from V and 0 bases from J, with 10 bases between. CDR1 is ENHRY, CDR2 SYGVKD, per germline. The CDR3 is CATTVDSGNTIYF. CDR3 nucleotides: TGTGCCACTACGGTAGACTCTGGAAACACCATATATTTT.

This chain uses TRBV6-4 with TRBJ2-3, with a weak D call TRBD1 (6 bases). This CDR3 comprises 16 residues. Per the germline V gene, CDR1 is MRHNA and CDR2 is SNTAGT. V lost 6 bases and J lost 4, with 20 bases in between. The CDR3 nucleotides are TGTGCCAGCAGCGACCTGACAGGCCCTCAACCAGATACGCAGTATTTT. Amino acid sequence: CASSDLTGPQPDTQYF.

This chain uses TRBV7-2 with TRBJ2-7; tentatively, D is TRBD1 (6 bases). V lost 8 bases and J lost 3, with 17 bases in between. The germline V gene has CDR1 SGHTA and CDR2 FQGNSA. The CDR3 length is 14 residues. CDR3 DNA sequence: TGTGCCAGCTCCTCTTACCAGGGGTACTACGAGCAGTACTTC. It specifies CASSSYQGYYEQYF.

The chain joins TRBV5-1 to TRBJ2-5, with 8 bases fitting TRBD2. With V trimmed by 4 bases and J by 4 bases, 9 bases remained unmatched. Germline-derived CDR1 and CDR2 are SGHRS and YFSETQ. This CDR3 contains 15 residues. CDR3 sequence (DNA): TGCGCCAGCAGCCTCCGACTAGCGCTGTCAGAGACCCAGTACTTC. Its protein is CASSLRLALSETQYF.

The chain uses TRBV6-5 and TRBJ1-2; D might be TRBD1 (5 bases). The CDR3 has 14 residues. Trimming took off 0 bases at V and 7 bases at J, with 12 bases between the two ends. The germline CDR1 and CDR2 sequences are MNHEY and SVGAGI. In DNA, the CDR3 is TGTGCCAGCAGTTACTCGGCAGGGTTTTCTGGCTACACCTTC. This codes for CASSYSAGFSGYTF.

The V and J genes are TRBV5-8 and TRBJ1-1; TRBD1 might be the D (6 bases). The CDR3 spans 13 residues. Trimming removed 3 bases from V and 5 bases from J, with 11 bases in between. Germline lookup yields CDR1 SGHTS and CDR2 YDEGEE. CDR3 in amino acids: CASSWDRGTEAFF. CDR3 in DNA: TGTGCCAGCAGCTGGGATAGGGGGACTGAAGCTTTCTTT.

The genes are TRBV7-2 and TRBJ2-7; D gene ambiguous. V lost 1 base to trimming and J lost 1 base, with 8 bases between them. The CDR3 is made up of 14 amino acids. Germline V gene data show CDR1 as SGHTA and CDR2 as FQGNSA. The CDR3 DNA reads as TGTGCCAGCAGCTTAGTGGGCCAATCCTACGAGCAGTACTTC. It yields the protein CASSLVGQSYEQYF. Looking up the rest from reference TRBV7-2 and TRBJ2-7 gives the full variable domain: GAGVSQSPSNKVTEKGKDVELRCDPISGHTALYWYRQSLGQGLEFLIYFQGNSAPDKSGLPSDRFSAERTGGSVSTLTIQRTQQEDSAVYLCASSLVGQSYEQYFGPGTRLTVT.

CDR3 in DNA: TGTGCCAGCAGCCGATTGGACTTCAGCACAGATACGCAGTATTTT. Its protein product is CASSRLDFSTDTQYF. The chain links TRBV7-9 to TRBJ2-3, with D perhaps matching TRBD2 (5 bases). Germline CDR1 SEHNR, CDR2 FQNEAQ (reference sequence). With 5 bases removed from V and 0 bases from J, the gap between germline ends came to 12 bases. The CDR3 is 15 residues long.